This T cell receptor beta chain appears in the sequencing data of a study of cytomegalovirus exposure and HLA in healthy donors. Findings and caveats of the study: Later examination showed HLA-associated TCR beta chains had greater clonal expansion than equally common others.

13 Jbeta primers and 60 Vbeta primers were used for the PCR. Only in-frame clones appear in the TCRdb table, and some are missing; sequencing was by immunoSEQ multiplex PCR. Of fewer than 70,000 clones in the sample, 80% were seen once. The CDR3 totals 15 residues. The junction had 16 bases not matched to a gene; V was cut back by 7 bases and J by 5 bases. CDR1 is GTSNPN and CDR2 is SVGIG in the germline V gene (reference sequence). This clone was counted only a few times. Its target is not known. This receptor was obtained from a woman between 40 and 50 years old in good health and CMV-seronegative. Sequencing input: PBMCs. The rearrangement links TRBV30 to TRBJ1-1; TRBD1 matches 7 bases. In nucleotides, the CDR3 is TGTGCCTACTCTAGGGGGCGCTTACCCCGAACTGAAGCTTTCTTT. Translating it yields CAYSRGRLPRTEAFF.